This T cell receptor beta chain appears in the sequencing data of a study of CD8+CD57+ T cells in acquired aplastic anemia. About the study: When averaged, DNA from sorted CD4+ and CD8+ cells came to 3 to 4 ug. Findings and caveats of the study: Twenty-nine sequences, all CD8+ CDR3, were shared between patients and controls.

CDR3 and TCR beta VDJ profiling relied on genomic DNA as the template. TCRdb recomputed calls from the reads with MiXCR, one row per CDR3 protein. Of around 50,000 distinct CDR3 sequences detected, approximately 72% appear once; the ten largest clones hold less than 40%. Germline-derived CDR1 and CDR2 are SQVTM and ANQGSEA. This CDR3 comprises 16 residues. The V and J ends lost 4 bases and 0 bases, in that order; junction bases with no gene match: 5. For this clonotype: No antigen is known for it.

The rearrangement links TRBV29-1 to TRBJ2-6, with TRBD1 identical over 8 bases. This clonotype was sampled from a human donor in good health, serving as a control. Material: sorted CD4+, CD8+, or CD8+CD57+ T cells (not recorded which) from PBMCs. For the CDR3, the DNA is TGCAGCGTTGTTTCCGGACAGGGCTCTGGGGCCAACGTCCTGACTTTC. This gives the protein CSVVSGQGSGANVLTF.